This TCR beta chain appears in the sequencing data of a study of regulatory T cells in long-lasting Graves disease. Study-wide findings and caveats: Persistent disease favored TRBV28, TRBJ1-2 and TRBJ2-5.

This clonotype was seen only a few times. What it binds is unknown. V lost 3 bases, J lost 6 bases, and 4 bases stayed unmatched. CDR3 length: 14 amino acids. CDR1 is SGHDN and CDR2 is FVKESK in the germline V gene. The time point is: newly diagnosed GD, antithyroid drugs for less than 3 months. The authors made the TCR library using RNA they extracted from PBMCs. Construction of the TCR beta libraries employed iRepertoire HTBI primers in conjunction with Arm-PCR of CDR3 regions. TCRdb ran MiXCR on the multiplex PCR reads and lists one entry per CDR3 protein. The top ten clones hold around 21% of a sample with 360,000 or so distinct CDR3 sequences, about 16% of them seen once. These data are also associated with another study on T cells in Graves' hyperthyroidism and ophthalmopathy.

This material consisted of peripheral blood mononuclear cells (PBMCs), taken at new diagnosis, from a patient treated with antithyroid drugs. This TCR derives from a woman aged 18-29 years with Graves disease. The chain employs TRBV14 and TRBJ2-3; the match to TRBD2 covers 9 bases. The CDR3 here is CASSHLAGVDTQYF. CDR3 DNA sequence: TGTGCCAGCAGCCACTTAGCGGGAGTGGATACGCAGTATTTT.